Below, 21 T cell receptor beta chains from the same sample are listed, as sequenced in a study of molecular identifiers for immune sequencing clone quantification. Each CDR3 protein is one row after TCRdb ran MiXCR on the PCR reads. In the table there are 490,000 or so distinct CDR3 sequences, over 20% of which are singletons. Material: naive CD8+ T cells from blood, with Jurkat cell RNA spiked in. Indicated subset: FACS-sorted CD8+CD4-CCR7+CD45RA+ naive T cells. Receptors were obtained from a human donor in good health. Some libraries in this study had Jurkat cell RNA spiked in.

A few counts support this clonotype. The chain has TRBV30 and TRBJ1-2, with 7 bases that match TRBD1. The CDR3 sequence is 13 residues long. Germline V gives CDR1 GTSNPN, CDR2 SVGIG (reference sequence). V shed 8 bases, J shed 7 bases, and the junction held 13 bases outside the gene matches. CDR3 nucleotide sequence: TGTGCCCACTTCACAGGGGTTCCTGGTGGCTACACCTTC. Residues: CAHFTGVPGGYTF.

The table lists this clonotype with many counts. This sequence joins TRBV7-9 and TRBJ1-5; D call uncertain. The CDR3 consists of 14 residues. CDR1 SEHNR and CDR2 FQNEAQ come from the germline V gene (reference sequence). V dropped 4 bases and J dropped 3 bases, with 10 bases sitting between them. The CDR3 coding sequence is TGTGCCAGCAGCTCGGACGTATACAATCAGCCCCAGCATTTT. This translates into CASSSDVYNQPQHF.

The chain carries TRBV19 and TRBJ1-1; a possible D gene is TRBD1 (6 bases). The CDR3 runs 13 residues. Deletions cut 3 bases from V and 6 bases from J, with 11 bases between. Looked up from germline, CDR1 is LNHDA and CDR2 is SQIVND (reference sequence). The CDR3 protein is CASSILQGPEAFF. As DNA, the CDR3 is TGTGCCAGTAGTATCTTACAGGGTCCTGAAGCTTTCTTT. Full variable domain (rest looked up from reference TRBV19 and TRBJ1-1): DGGITQSPKYLFRKEGQNVTLSCEQNLNHDAMYWYRQDPGQGLRLIYYSQIVNDFQKGDIAEGYSVSREKKESFPLTVTSAQKNPTAFYLCASSILQGPEAFFGQGTRLTVV.

Many counts were recorded for this clonotype. This rearrangement joins TRBV5-4 to TRBJ2-3; D is ambiguous. The CDR3 spans 15 residues. V dropped 1 base and J dropped 4 bases, with 13 bases sitting between them. From germline, CDR1 is SGHNT and CDR2 YYREEE (reference sequence). Here the CDR3 reads CASSLPYGDSDTQYF. DNA for the CDR3: TGTGCCAGCAGCTTGCCTTATGGAGACTCAGATACGCAGTATTTT.

The chain uses TRBV3-1 and TRBJ2-7; D may be TRBD1 (5 bases). The CDR3 is 13 residues long. CDR1 and CDR2 from the germline V gene are LGHDT and YNNKEL (reference sequence). Deletions cut 2 bases from V and 3 bases from J, with 8 bases between. CDR3 sequence reads: CASSQTGLYEQYF. DNA for the CDR3: TGTGCCAGCAGCCAAACAGGCCTCTACGAGCAGTACTTC.

The CDR3 sequence: CASSSFRTGEVYGYTF. CDR3 coding DNA: TGTGCCAGCAGTTCATTCCGGACCGGGGAGGTCTATGGCTACACCTTC. The chain combines TRBV28 with TRBJ1-2, with D hard to call. Germline V gene lookup returns CDR1 MDHEN and CDR2 SYDVKM. Trimming pared 4 bases from V and 4 bases from J, leaving 19 bases between. The CDR3 is 16 residues long.

This clonotype appeared a few times. This rearrangement joins TRBV2 to TRBJ1-4; no definite D call. Trimming cost V 2 bases and J 3 bases, with 10 bases left between them. Per the germline V gene, CDR1 is SNHLY and CDR2 is FYNNEI. The CDR3 extends over 15 amino acids. The CDR3 protein is CASSEWVMANEKLFF. Here the CDR3 DNA reads TGTGCCAGCAGTGAATGGGTCATGGCTAATGAAAAACTGTTTTTT. Drawing the rest from reference TRBV2 and TRBJ1-4, the complete variable domain is EPEVTQTPSHQVTQMGQEVILRCVPISNHLYFYWYRQILGQKVEFLVSFYNNEISEKSEIFDDQFSVERPDGSNFTLKIRSTKLEDSAMYFCASSEWVMANEKLFFGSGTQLSVL.

This clonotype turned up a few times. The V gene is TRBV3-1, the J gene TRBJ2-7, with D tentatively TRBD1 (6 bases). The CDR3 runs 14 residues. From germline, CDR1 is LGHDT and CDR2 YNNKEL (reference sequence). The ends were cut back, 8 bases at V and 2 bases at J, with 16 bases in the middle. The CDR3 DNA reads as TGTGCCAGCGGGGCGTCAGGGGAAGCCTACGAGCAGTACTTC. Residues: CASGASGEAYEQYF.

CDR3 nucleotides: TGCGCCAGCAGTGACAGGGCAACTAATGAAAAACTGTTTTTT. It translates to CASSDRATNEKLFF. V and J are TRBV5-1 and TRBJ1-4; 7 bases align to TRBD1. CDR1 and CDR2 (germline): SGHRS, YFSETQ. This CDR3 spans 14 amino acids. The ends lost 5 bases at V and 0 bases at J; junction bases unmatched: 1. The entire variable domain, with the rest obtained from reference TRBV5-1 and TRBJ1-4, is as follows: KAGVTQTPRYLIKTRGQQVTLSCSPISGHRSVSWYQQTPGQGLQFLFEYFSETQRNKGNFPGRFSGRQFSNSRSEMNVSTLELGDSALYLCASSDRATNEKLFFGSGTQLSVL.

This clonotype occurred many times. The gene calls are TRBV14 and TRBJ1-1; no clear D gene. CDR3 size: 14 residues. V was clipped by 7 bases and J by 0 bases, with 12 bases between them. The germline V gene has CDR1 SGHDN and CDR2 FVKESK. As DNA, the CDR3 is TGTGCCAGCACCTGGCCCGAGATGAACACTGAAGCTTTCTTT. This encodes CASTWPEMNTEAFF.

The CDR3 loop is CASSQFDGGRDTQYF. CDR3 nucleotides: TGTGCCAGCAGCCAATTTGACGGCGGGAGGGATACGCAGTATTTT. This rearrangement joins TRBV14 to TRBJ2-3, with 8 bases matching TRBD2. J was trimmed by 6 bases and V by 2 bases; bases with no gene match: 7. The germline V gene encodes CDR1 SGHDN and CDR2 FVKESK. CDR3 size: 15 residues.

This clonotype has at least ten counts. V usage is TRBV7-2 and J usage is TRBJ2-3; TRBD2 matches at 7 bases. CDR3 size: 17 residues. J was trimmed by 0 bases and V by 5 bases; bases with no gene match: 11. Germline V gives CDR1 SGHTA, CDR2 FQGNSA. CDR3 sequence reads: CASSPRDYLASTDTQYF. CDR3 DNA sequence: TGTGCCAGCAGCCCCCGGGACTACCTAGCTAGCACAGATACGCAGTATTTT.

A word on this clonotype: Possible read error: a much larger clone is one base away. The J gene is TRBJ2-5, the V gene TRBV4-1, with D possibly being TRBD1 (5 bases). The CDR3 consists of 17 residues. V lost 1 base and J lost 7, with 22 bases in between. The germline V gene has CDR1 MGHRA and CDR2 YSYEKL. In DNA form, the CDR3 reads TGCGCCAGCAGCCAAGGGCCCAACGTTCAGGGTTATGGGACCCAGTACTTC. It translates to CASSQGPNVQGYGTQYF.

The chain links TRBV6-1 to TRBJ2-1; 8 bases map to TRBD2. The germline V gene has CDR1 MNHNS and CDR2 SASEGT. This CDR3 has 18 amino acids. V trimming: 2 bases; J trimming: 2 bases; junction bases outside the gene matches: 11. This chain's CDR3 is CASSEIAGSARAYNEQFF. CDR3 coding DNA: TGTGCCAGCAGTGAAATAGCGGGATCAGCCCGGGCCTACAATGAGCAGTTCTTC.

This clonotype occurred many times. The rearrangement joins TRBV5-4 to TRBJ2-5, with 12 bases identical to TRBD2. The CDR3 has 16 amino acids. V was pared by 6 bases and J by 4 bases, with 10 bases of the junction left unmatched. Germline V gives CDR1 SGHNT, CDR2 YYREEE (reference sequence). The CDR3 sequence is CASTKLAGGRGETQYF. CDR3 in DNA: TGTGCCAGCACCAAACTAGCGGGAGGTCGTGGAGAGACCCAGTACTTC.

The rearrangement uses TRBV19 and TRBJ1-5, with D hard to call. Germline V lookup: CDR1 LNHDA, CDR2 SQIVND (reference sequence). This CDR3 contains 15 residues. The V and J ends lost 3 bases and 2 bases respectively, with 11 bases between them. The CDR3 bases are TGTGCCAGTAGTATTTTTTGGGCGGGCAATCAGCCCCAGCATTTT. Translation gives CASSIFWAGNQPQHF.

At least ten counts were recorded for this clonotype. The chain employs TRBV6-6 and TRBJ1-1; 8 nucleotides line up with TRBD1. The CDR3 is 15 residues long. Trimming took 5 bases from V and 3 from J; bases not matched to a gene: 8. Looked up from germline, CDR1 is MNHNY and CDR2 is SVGAGI (reference sequence). DNA for the CDR3: TGTGCCAGCAGTACTCCAGGGGGCGCGGACACTGAAGCTTTCTTT. It codes for CASSTPGGADTEAFF.

Details on this clonotype: This sequence may be a read error, since a much larger clone differs from it by one base. The CDR3 DNA follows: TGCAGTACTAGAGAGGAGGTCACTGAAGCTTTCTTT. This codes for CSTREEVTEAFF. The chain employs TRBV20-1 and TRBJ1-1; D ambiguous. The CDR3 length is 12 residues. The germline V gene encodes CDR1 DFQATT and CDR2 SNEGSKA (reference sequence).

A word on this clonotype: This clone may be a read error of a much larger clone one base away. A read error is likely, as this CDR3 ends without the conserved phenylalanine or tryptophan. V is TRBV6-5 and J is TRBJ1-5, with TRBD1 identical over 7 bases. V gave up 5 bases and J gave up 5 bases; unmatched junction bases: 6. The germline CDR1 and CDR2 sequences are MNHEY and SVGAGI. This CDR3 spans 14 amino acids. The CDR3 nucleotides read TGTGCCAGCAGTCTCGAGGGGGCGCATCAGCCCCAGCATTCT. It codes for CASSLEGAHQPQHS.

In the case of this clonotype: A much more abundant neighbour one base away suggests this may be a read error. The rearrangement links TRBV11-2 to TRBJ1-1; 7 nucleotides agree with TRBD1. The length of the CDR3 is 16 residues. The V and J ends lost 2 bases and 4 bases, in that order; junction bases with no gene match: 10. Germline CDR1 is SGHAT and CDR2 is FQNNGV. The CDR3 coding sequence is TGTGCCAGCAGCTTACTCTCAGGGGGGTTGATCACTGAAGCTTTCTTT. Its protein product is CASSLLSGGLITEAFF.

The chain employs TRBV9 and TRBJ1-1; D remains unclear. V was shortened by 3 bases and J by 0 bases, with 21 bases between the two germline ends. The CDR3 has 18 amino acids. Germline loops: CDR1 SGDLS, CDR2 YYNGEE. CDR3 DNA: TGTGCCAGCAGCGCCGAAGGGCGGGTCACTGCCTTGAACACTGAAGCTTTCTTT. Its protein is CASSAEGRVTALNTEAFF.